The next 28 T cell receptor beta chains were all read from a single sample in a study of radiotherapy plus CTLA-4 blockade in lung cancer. Sequencing was performed with immunoSEQ multiplex PCR; in TCRdb, only in-frame clones are kept and a portion is missing. Here the sample spans 70,000 to 90,000 clones, around 78% being singletons. The sequencing used peripheral blood, collected from a patient treated with radiotherapy plus ipilimumab. The receptors shown here come from a human donor with non-small cell lung cancer whose response to radiotherapy plus ipilimumab could not be evaluated. Some clones in this sample may be carry-over from other donors' samples.

V gene TRBV7-3 combines with J gene TRBJ2-1; D call uncertain. Germline assignment: CDR1 SGHTA and CDR2 FQGTGA. The CDR3 has 15 residues. The V and J ends lost 4 bases and 0 bases respectively, with 10 bases between them. This chain's CDR3 is CASSSFRSSYNEQFF. As DNA, the CDR3 is TGTGCCAGCAGCTCTTTTAGGAGCTCCTACAATGAGCAGTTCTTC.

V and J are TRBV6-5 and TRBJ1-1; no reliable D call. Per the germline V gene, CDR1 is MNHEY and CDR2 is SVGAGI. V shed 2 bases and J shed 3 bases, with 7 bases lying between them. The CDR3 length is 13 residues. The CDR3 reads CASSYAPDTEAFF. The CDR3 nucleotides are TGTGCCAGCAGTTACGCGCCCGACACTGAAGCTTTCTTT.

This clone appeared once. This sequence joins TRBV5-1 and TRBJ2-2; 9 nucleotides line up with TRBD1. The CDR3 consists of 15 residues. With V trimmed by 3 bases and J by 2 bases, 2 bases remained unmatched. Germline CDR1 reads SGHRS; CDR2 reads YFSETQ. CDR3 in DNA: TGCGCCAGCAGCTCGGGACAGGGTAACACCGGGGAGCTGTTTTTT. Its protein product is CASSSGQGNTGELFF.

This chain connects TRBV11-3 to TRBJ2-1, with 7 bases fitting TRBD2. The germline CDR1 and CDR2 sequences are SGHNT and YENEEA. The CDR3 sequence is 13 residues long. V lost 8 bases and J lost 6; bases outside the gene matches: 7. CDR3 region: CASSTGRVNEQFF. Here the CDR3 DNA reads TGTGCCAGCTCGACTGGGAGGGTCAATGAGCAGTTCTTC.

The chain uses TRBV5-4 and TRBJ2-7; D might be TRBD2 (6 bases). From germline, CDR1 is SGHNT and CDR2 YYREEE (reference sequence). Trimming pared 6 bases from V and 6 bases from J, leaving 22 bases between. This CDR3 region has 15 residues. CDR3 in amino acids: CASTFGTPGPSEQYF. DNA of the CDR3: TGTGCCAGCACCTTTGGGACTCCGGGGCCCTCCGAGCAGTACTTC.

This chain connects TRBV6-5 to TRBJ1-2; possibly TRBD1 for D (5 bases). Germline V gives CDR1 MNHEY, CDR2 SVGAGI. V was cut by 8 bases and J by 3 bases, with 10 bases left in between. This CDR3 contains 12 residues. CDR3 loop: CASFRGYYGYTF. The CDR3 coding sequence is TGTGCCAGCTTTAGGGGATACTATGGCTACACCTTC.

This clone turned up a few times. V usage is TRBV5-4 and J usage is TRBJ1-4, with D perhaps matching TRBD1 (6 bases). This CDR3 spans 15 amino acids. Per germline, CDR1 SGHNT and CDR2 YYREEE (reference sequence). Trimming removed 4 bases at V and 8 bases at J, with 18 bases between. The CDR3 loop reads CASSPDSANREKLFF. As DNA, the CDR3 is TGTGCCAGCAGCCCGGACAGCGCCAATCGGGAAAAACTGTTTTTT.

The J gene is TRBJ2-3, the V gene TRBV1; the table names TRBD2, a call not compared with the DNA. TRBV1 is an annotated pseudogene. The CDR3 is 15 amino acids. The CDR3 spells CTSSPRGLRTDTQYF. In nucleotides, the CDR3 is TGCACCAGCAGCCCCCGGGGACTTCGCACAGATACGCAGTATTTT.

The chain carries TRBV28 and TRBJ2-7, with D tentatively TRBD1 (6 bases). CDR3 length equals 13 residues. V lost 6 bases, J lost 2 bases, and 11 bases lay in between. CDR1 MDHEN and CDR2 SYDVKM come from the germline V gene. The CDR3 sequence is CASRGAGAYEQYF. The CDR3 DNA reads TGTGCCAGCAGGGGTGCAGGGGCCTACGAGCAGTACTTC.

For this clone: The junction departs from the called germline gene at one end, perhaps through a read error. The chain carries TRBV7-7 and TRBJ2-1; 12 bases agree with TRBD2. The germline CDR1 and CDR2 sequences are SSHAT and FNYEAQ (reference sequence). The CDR3 runs to 15 residues. DNA for the CDR3: TGTGCTAGCAGCCCTAGCGGGGGGGCCTACAATGAGCAGTTCTTC. As protein: CASSPSGGAYNEQFF.

The J gene is TRBJ2-7, the V gene TRBV7-9, with D perhaps matching TRBD1 (5 bases). Germline V gives CDR1 SEHNR, CDR2 FQNEAQ (reference sequence). The V end lost 5 bases, the J end lost 5 bases, and 10 bases lay between the germline ends. The CDR3 covers 12 residues. In DNA form, the CDR3 reads TGTGCCAGCAGCCCTAGGGGTAACGAGCAGTACTTC. Amino acid sequence: CASSPRGNEQYF.

The V gene is TRBV5-1, the J gene TRBJ1-1, with TRBD1 matching over 7 bases. V was clipped by 4 bases and J by 5 bases; unmatched bases: 11. This CDR3 comprises 15 residues. In germline, CDR1 is SGHRS, CDR2 YFSETQ. CDR3 amino acids: CASSNPSGGSTEAFF. The CDR3 nucleotides read TGCGCCAGCAGCAACCCCTCAGGGGGAAGTACTGAAGCTTTCTTT.

The chain employs TRBV5-5 and TRBJ1-5, with 8 bases matching TRBD1. V gave up 4 bases and J gave up 4 bases; unmatched junction bases: 10. The length of the CDR3 is 16 residues. Germline CDR1 reads SGHKS; CDR2 reads YYEKEE (reference sequence). The CDR3 DNA sequence: TGTGCCAGCAGCGTCGCACAGGGGGACCCTAATCAGCCCCAGCATTTT. As protein: CASSVAQGDPNQPQHF. The variable domain in full, completed from reference TRBV5-5 and TRBJ1-5, reads DAGVTQSPTHLIKTRGQQVTLRCSPISGHKSVSWYQQVLGQGPQFIFQYYEKEERGRGNFPDRFSARQFPNYSSELNVNALLLGDSALYLCASSVAQGDPNQPQHFGDGTRLSIL.

The chain combines TRBV2 with TRBJ1-6, with D unresolved. In germline, CDR1 is SNHLY, CDR2 FYNNEI. The CDR3 runs to 13 residues. V shed 2 bases and J shed 7 bases, with 6 bases lying between them. CDR3 protein: CASSEWPNSPLHF. Here the CDR3 DNA reads TGTGCCAGCAGTGAATGGCCGAATTCACCCCTCCACTTT.

The CDR3 DNA sequence: TGTGCCAGCAGTTCTGGACAGGGGGCCTCTTACGAGCAGTACTTC. Translated, it gives CASSSGQGASYEQYF. The genes are TRBV6-5 and TRBJ2-5; 11 bases map to TRBD1. With the DNA end fitting TRBJ2-7 better, the J assignment may be wrong. Germline CDR1 reads MNHEY; CDR2 reads SVGAGI. The CDR3 has 15 amino acids.

The rearrangement links TRBV19 to TRBJ2-6; D is unclear. CDR1 and CDR2 (germline): LNHDA, SQIVND (reference sequence). The CDR3 contains 18 residues. With 4 bases removed from V and 1 base from J, the gap between germline ends came to 17 bases. In DNA form, the CDR3 reads TGTGCCAGTAGTACCGAGATCACCTCCTTTTCTGGGGCCAACGTCCTGACTTTC. It codes for CASSTEITSFSGANVLTF.

This clone showed up just once. The chain uses TRBV5-1 and TRBJ2-7; TRBD1 matches at 8 bases. The germline CDR1 and CDR2 sequences are SGHRS and YFSETQ. The V segment lost 4 bases and the J segment 2 bases; nucleotides outside the gene matches: 5. This CDR3 spans 14 amino acids. The CDR3 is CASSPAGGAYEQYF. CDR3 coding DNA: TGCGCCAGCAGCCCCGCAGGGGGCGCCTACGAGCAGTACTTC. Complete variable domain (other parts from reference TRBV5-1 and TRBJ2-7): KAGVTQTPRYLIKTRGQQVTLSCSPISGHRSVSWYQQTPGQGLQFLFEYFSETQRNKGNFPGRFSGRQFSNSRSEMNVSTLELGDSALYLCASSPAGGAYEQYFGPGTRLTVT.

The chain employs TRBV27 and TRBJ2-7; the D gene is possibly TRBD2 (6 bases). The length of the CDR3 is 15 residues. Germline CDR1 and CDR2: MNHEY and SMNVEV (reference sequence). With 1 base removed from V and 0 bases from J, the gap between germline ends came to 10 bases. Here the CDR3 reads CASSLWGESSYEQYF. CDR3 nucleotides: TGTGCCAGCAGTTTATGGGGGGAGAGCTCCTACGAGCAGTACTTC.

This rearrangement joins TRBV30 to TRBJ1-5; D is unclear. Per germline, CDR1 GTSNPN and CDR2 SVGIG (reference sequence). The CDR3 runs 15 residues. V gave up 2 bases and J gave up 6 bases, with 17 bases separating them. CDR3 amino acids: CAWSPRHLESQPQHF. In nucleotides, the CDR3 is TGTGCCTGGAGTCCGCGACACCTCGAGAGTCAGCCCCAGCATTTT.

The V and J genes are TRBV5-6 and TRBJ2-4, with 10 nucleotides matching TRBD2. Trimming cost V 4 bases and J 11 bases; bases outside gene matches: 12. This CDR3 comprises 15 residues. Germline CDR1 and CDR2: SGHDT and YYEEEE. DNA for the CDR3: TGTGCCAGCAGCCCTAGAGCGGGGGGGAGTGGCGTTCAGTACTTC. Translating gives CASSPRAGGSGVQYF. The whole variable domain, filled in from reference TRBV5-6 and TRBJ2-4, reads DAGVTQSPTHLIKTRGQQVTLRCSPKSGHDTVSWYQQALGQGPQFIFQYYEEEERQRGNFPDRFSGHQFPNYSSELNVNALLLGDSALYLCASSPRAGGSGVQYFGAGTRLSVL.

J is TRBJ2-2 and V is TRBV19, with TRBD1 identical over 9 bases. The CDR3 extends over 15 amino acids. Unmatched junction bases numbered 6, after V lost 4 bases and J lost 6 bases. The germline gives CDR1 LNHDA, CDR2 SQIVND (reference sequence). CDR3 in amino acids: CASSKDRGTPGELFF. The CDR3 region has the DNA TGTGCCAGTAGTAAGGACAGGGGCACCCCCGGGGAGCTGTTTTTT.

This clone was seen only a few times. The chain combines TRBV9 with TRBJ2-5, with 7 bases lining up with TRBD1. The V and J ends lost 0 bases and 1 base, in that order; junction bases with no gene match: 9. CDR1 is SGDLS and CDR2 is YYNGEE in the germline V gene. The CDR3 runs to 17 residues. CDR3 in amino acids: CASSVAGETGIQETQYF. In DNA form, the CDR3 reads TGTGCCAGCAGCGTAGCTGGGGAGACAGGGATCCAAGAGACCCAGTACTTC.

The rearrangement uses TRBV7-3 and TRBJ2-5; 12 bases align to TRBD2. Germline V gene lookup returns CDR1 SGHTA and CDR2 FQGTGA. With 5 bases clipped from V and 5 bases from J, the junction kept 3 bases outside the gene matches. CDR3 length equals 14 residues. This chain's CDR3 is CASSQLAGGETQYF. The DNA for the CDR3 is TGTGCCAGCAGCCAACTAGCGGGGGGTGAGACCCAGTACTTC. The full variable domain, with the rest looked up from reference TRBV7-3 and TRBJ2-5, is GAGVSQTPSNKVTEKGKYVELRCDPISGHTALYWYRQSLGQGPEFLIYFQGTGAADDSGLPNDRFFAVRPEGSVSTLKIQRTERGDSAVYLCASSQLAGGETQYFGPGTRLLVL.

There are a few counts of this clone. The CDR3 DNA reads as TGTGCCAGCCGACTGGGGACAGGGACTGAAAAACTGTTTTTT. Amino acids: CASRLGTGTEKLFF. The chain links TRBV19 to TRBJ1-4; 9 positions agree with TRBD1. Germline loops: CDR1 LNHDA, CDR2 SQIVND (reference sequence). The CDR3 is 14 residues long. Losses at the gene ends were 9 bases for V and 7 bases for J; bases not matched to a gene: 9.

The chain employs TRBV4-3 and TRBJ1-2; no firm D call. The CDR3 covers 16 residues. Trimming removed 0 bases at V and 4 bases at J, with 15 bases between. The germline V gene encodes CDR1 LGHNA and CDR2 YSLEER. The CDR3, as DNA: TGCGCCAGCAGCCAAGACCGTACGCGGGTGAGCTATGGCTACACCTTC. Encoded protein: CASSQDRTRVSYGYTF.

The chain recombines TRBV4-1 with TRBJ1-2; 9 bases align to TRBD1. Germline CDR1 and CDR2: MGHRA and YSYEKL. This CDR3 contains 15 residues. Losses at the gene ends were 4 bases for V and 6 bases for J; bases not matched to a gene: 9. CDR3 in amino acids: CASSRVGDRVDGYTF. DNA of the CDR3: TGCGCCAGCAGCCGGGTAGGGGACAGGGTGGATGGCTACACCTTC.

This sequence joins TRBV7-6 and TRBJ2-5; D uncertain. The DNA end is a closer match to TRBJ2-7, so the J assignment may be wrong. The CDR3 spans 16 residues. Germline CDR1 and CDR2: SGHVS and FNYEAQ. In nucleotides, the CDR3 is TGTGCCAGCAGCTTACTCTATCAACCATCCCACTACGAGCAGTACTTC. Translation: CASSLLYQPSHYEQYF.

Only a few counts were recorded for this clone. J is TRBJ2-7 and V is TRBV7-2, with 9 bases lining up with TRBD2. The germline gives CDR1 SGHTA, CDR2 FQGNSA. This CDR3 comprises 16 residues. The trim removed 1 base at V and 4 bases at J, leaving 8 bases unmatched. Written as DNA, the CDR3 is TGTGCCAGCAGCTTAGGGGGCGGGGGGGCTCCATACGAGCAGTACTTC. Amino acids: CASSLGGGGAPYEQYF.